This T cell receptor beta chain was sequenced for a study of blood T cell repertoires in COVID-19. Study information: Specimens from acute and convalescent COVID-19 originated in the United States, Italy and Spain. PBMCs, B-cell-depleted T cells, or T cells provided the cDNA or gDNA that made up the material.

The ends lost 5 bases at V and 9 bases at J; junction bases unmatched: 6. CDR1 and CDR2 from the germline V gene are SGDLS and YYNGEE. The CDR3 spans 14 residues. The authors' processing: Counts of nucleated cells, estimated from reference gene primer amplification, were obtained. Repertoires were generated with immunoSEQ multiplex PCR, while TCRdb's copy carries only in-frame clones and drops some. V and J calls and clone size are given by that table; D and trimming were obtained from the DNA. This sample has some 170,000 clones, with more than 75% found just once. V and J are TRBV9 and TRBJ1-6, with 9 bases matching TRBD1. The sequencing input was peripheral blood. This receptor was identified in a woman aged 70-85 years with acute or convalescent COVID-19. CDR3 sequence reads: CASRAGTGPSPLHF. The CDR3 DNA follows: TGTGCCAGCAGAGCCGGGACAGGGCCTTCACCCCTCCACTTT.